This T cell receptor (beta chain) appears in the sequencing data of a study of STAT5B mutations in CD4+ large granular lymphocyte leukemia. Germline CDR1 SGHAT, CDR2 FQNNGV. The V gene end was trimmed by 4 bases and the J gene end by 9 bases; junction bases not matched to a gene: 9. This CDR3 spans 15 amino acids. TCRdb's copy holds only in-frame clones and misses some; the assay was immunoSEQ multiplex PCR. The sample contains about 33,000 clones, about 74% of which appear only once. This clone was found once. Its target is not known. Healthy controls were blood donor buffy coats. Study-wide results and limits: 8/27 top patient clones versus 2/35 control clones were TRBV06-family. The CD4+ versus CD8+ T-LGLL clonality difference may reflect limited sample size. Without putative leukemic clones, patient CD4-sorted repertoires remained more clonal than healthy CD4+ repertoires.

The sequence was collected from a human donor in good health. Source material: CD4+ T cells from blood buffy coats. V usage is TRBV11-2 and J usage is TRBJ2-1, with 10 bases fitting TRBD1. Here the CDR3 reads CASSSAGQGSGEQFF. CDR3 coding DNA: TGTGCCAGCAGCTCCGCGGGACAGGGGTCCGGTGAGCAGTTCTTC.